This TCR beta chain is drawn from a study of cytomegalovirus exposure and HLA in healthy donors. Study findings and constraints: Cytomegalovirus-associated TCR beta chains were listed, numbering over 150.

About this clone itself: Antigen: not known.

Repertoires were generated with immunoSEQ multiplex PCR, while TCRdb's copy carries only in-frame clones and drops some. This sample carries about 150,000 clones, roughly 86% of them seen once, and the ten largest clones take around 2.1%. The donors were part of the validation cohort of 100 to 150 subjects. That cohort was separate from the first cohort, which comprised fewer than 800 subjects. Looked up from germline, CDR1 is LNHDA and CDR2 is SQIVND (reference sequence). This CDR3 is built from 15 residues. The J segment lost 3 bases and the V segment lost 1 base, leaving 3 bases of the junction unmatched.

The J gene is TRBJ2-7, the V gene TRBV19; 10 nucleotides match TRBD2. The receptor comes from a human donor in good health. Material for sequencing was PBMCs. The chain's CDR3 is CASSIGASGSYEQYF. CDR3 sequence (DNA): TGTGCCAGTAGTATAGGGGCTAGCGGGAGCTACGAGCAGTACTTC.